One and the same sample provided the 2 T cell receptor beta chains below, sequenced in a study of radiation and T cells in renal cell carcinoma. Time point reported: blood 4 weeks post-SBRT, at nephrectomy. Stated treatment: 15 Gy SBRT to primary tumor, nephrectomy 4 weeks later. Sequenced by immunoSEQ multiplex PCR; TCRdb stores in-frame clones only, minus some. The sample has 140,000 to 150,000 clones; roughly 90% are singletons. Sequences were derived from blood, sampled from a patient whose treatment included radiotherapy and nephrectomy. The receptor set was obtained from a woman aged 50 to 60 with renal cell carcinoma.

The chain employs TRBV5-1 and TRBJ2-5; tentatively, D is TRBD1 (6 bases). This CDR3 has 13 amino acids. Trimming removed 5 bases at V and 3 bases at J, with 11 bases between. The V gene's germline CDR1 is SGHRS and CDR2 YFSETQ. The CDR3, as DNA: TGCGCCAGCAGGACAGGTTCAGAAGAGACCCAGTACTTC. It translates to CASRTGSEETQYF.

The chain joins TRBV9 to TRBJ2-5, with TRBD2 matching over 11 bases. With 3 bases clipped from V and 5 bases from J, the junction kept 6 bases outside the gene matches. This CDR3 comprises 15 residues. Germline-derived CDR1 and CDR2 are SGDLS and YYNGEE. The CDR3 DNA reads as TGTGCCAGCAGCGCCGATAGCGGGAGGGATGAGACCCAGTACTTC. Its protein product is CASSADSGRDETQYF.